Listed below are T cell receptor beta chains from one sample, sequenced in a study of siplizumab effects on memory and regulatory T cells. Some clones are missing from TCRdb's copy, which holds only in-frame ones; the method was immunoSEQ multiplex PCR. The sample carries tens of thousands of clones, around 97% recorded once. Sequenced input: naive CD4+ T cells sorted from blood. These receptors were collected from a human donor in good health. The CDR3 runs from the conserved cysteine through the conserved F or W. A D gene is named only where the DNA matches it firmly. Clone size is stated in some rows and not others, as once, few, many or a class when expanded.

v_call	cdr3_length	clone_size	j_call	d_call	cdr3_nt	cdr3_aa
TRBV27	14	.	TRBJ1-1	.	TGTGCCAGCACTGCGAGGGGTTTCGGGACTGAAGCTTTCTTT	CASTARGFGTEAFF
TRBV7-2	15	.	TRBJ2-7	.	TGTGCCAGCAGCGTGGGACATTTGGTGACCTCCGAGCAGTACTTC	CASSVGHLVTSEQYF
TRBV11-2	15	.	TRBJ2-3	.	TGTGCCAGCAGCTTATCCGGGACGAACACAGATACGCAGTATTTT	CASSLSGTNTDTQYF
TRBV5-4	15	.	TRBJ2-7	TRBD2	TGTGCCAGCAGCTTGGCTAGCGGGGGGGCGTACGAGCAGTACTTC	CASSLASGGAYEQYF
TRBV10-2	15	.	TRBJ2-5	TRBD2	TGCGCCAGCAGCCAGACTAGCGGGGGGTTCGAGACCCAGTACTTC	CASSQTSGGFETQYF
TRBV27	13	.	TRBJ2-6	.	TGTGCCAGCAGATTCTCTGGGGCCAACGTCCTGACTTTC	CASRFSGANVLTF
TRBV6-6	14	.	TRBJ2-7	.	TGTGCCAGCAGTCCACCTTTCGGATCCTACGAGCAGTACTTC	CASSPPFGSYEQYF
TRBV5-4	14	.	TRBJ2-7	.	TGTGCCAGCAGCACGGCGGCAGAGGGCGACGAGCAGTACTTC	CASSTAAEGDEQYF
TRBV5-5	14	.	TRBJ1-4	.	TGTGCCAGCTATGAAGCAACAACTAATGAAAAACTGTTTTTT	CASYEATTNEKLFF
TRBV28	16	.	TRBJ1-2	.	TGTGCCAGCAGTTCATCCGTTTCGTCGGGGGGCTACGGCTACACCTTC	CASSSSVSSGGYGYTF
TRBV5-6	11	.	TRBJ2-1	.	TGTGCCAGCAGCGACTCCCCTGAGGAGTTCTTC	CASSDSPEEFF
TRBV6-4	14	.	TRBJ2-3	.	TGTGCCAGCAGTCGAGGGGGGGCCCCAGATACGCAGTATTTT	CASSRGGAPDTQYF
TRBV5-4	19	.	TRBJ2-5	TRBD1	TGTGCCAGCAGCGTACCCCCGGGACAGGGTCCCCTCACGACGGAGACCCAGTACTTC	CASSVPPGQGPLTTETQYF
TRBV20-1	11	.	TRBJ1-1	.	TGCAGTGCTCCGGTTAACACTGAAGCTTTCTTT	CSAPVNTEAFF
TRBV5-1	14	.	TRBJ2-1	.	TGCGCCAGCAGCTTGTCAGGGTCGGGTAATGAGCAGTTCTTC	CASSLSGSGNEQFF
TRBV7-2	12	.	TRBJ1-6	.	TGTGCCAGCAGCTTAGTGTATTCACCCCTCCACTTT	CASSLVYSPLHF
TRBV29-1	18	.	TRBJ2-7	.	TGCAGCGTCCTACACACGACAGGCGGGCACTACTACTCGAACGAGCAGTACTTC	CSVLHTTGGHYYSNEQYF
TRBV29-1	12	.	TRBJ1-1	TRBD1	TGCAGCGTTGAGGGACAGGGGGCGAGATGGTTCTTT	CSVEGQGARWFF
TRBV5-1	13	.	TRBJ1-1	.	TGCGCCAGCAGCTTACTTGGGGACACTGAAGCTTTCTTT	CASSLLGDTEAFF
TRBV11-2	13	.	TRBJ1-6	.	TGTGCCAGCAGCTTAGAGGGGAGTTCGTCCCTCCACTTT	CASSLEGSSSLHF
TRBV19	14	.	TRBJ1-1	.	TGTGCCAGTACCGCTGGGGGGTGGCTGACTGGGGCTTTCTTT	CASTAGGWLTGAFF
TRBV11-3	12	.	TRBJ2-1	.	TGTGCCAGCAGCACCACACCGAATGAGCAGTTCTTC	CASSTTPNEQFF
TRBV6-1	17	.	TRBJ2-6	.	TGTGCCAGCAGTGTCGGGACCCGCACGGCAGGGGCCAACGTCCTGACTTTC	CASSVGTRTAGANVLTF
TRBV19	16	.	TRBJ2-1	TRBD1	TGTGCCAGTAGTATAGGTGGGGACAGCCCCTACAATGAGCAGTTCTTC	CASSIGGDSPYNEQFF
TRBV7-6	15	.	TRBJ1-1	.	TGTGCCAGCAGCTTAGAGAACAGGGTGAACACTGAAGCTTTCTTT	CASSLENRVNTEAFF
TRBV28	16	once	TRBJ1-6	TRBD1	TGTGCCAGCAGTTCAGGGACAGTATTATATAATTCACCCCTCCACTTT	CASSSGTVLYNSPLHF
TRBV28	11	few	TRBJ1-4	.	TGTGCCAGCAGTTTACACGAAAAACTGTTTTTT	CASSLHEKLFF
TRBV5-5	15	.	TRBJ1-6	.	TGTGCCAGCAGCTTTCAAGCCCTCTATAATTCACCCCTCCACTTT	CASSFQALYNSPLHF